These 21 T cell receptor beta chains were sequenced from one sample in a study of tumor-infiltrating lymphocytes in primary liver carcinoma. It was unsorted whole blood that yielded blood RNA, and germline DNA was also extracted. From 400 to 550 ng total RNA, TCR beta cDNA was generated with a primer in the constant region. Each TCR beta library was derived from three nested multiplex PCR rounds that employed slightly modified ARM-PCR. For 10 cycles apiece, the opening two PCR rounds ran with TRBV1-TRBV30 forward primers and a C-beta reverse primer. From the multiplex PCR reads, TCRdb called clonotypes with MiXCR, one entry per CDR3 protein. In the table there are about 330,000 distinct CDR3 sequences, approximately 65% of which are singletons. Sequencing was done on a sample of peripheral blood. Every receptor here comes from a man aged 40-50 years with primary liver carcinoma and hepatitis B virus infection.

The gene calls are TRBV7-9 and TRBJ2-1, with 14 bases matching TRBD2. After removal of 5 bases from V and 8 bases from J, the junction contained 17 bases not matched to a gene. This CDR3 spans 19 amino acids. Germline-derived CDR1 and CDR2 are SEHNR and FQNEAQ (reference sequence). The CDR3 protein is CASSRGTSGREKALDEQFF. CDR3 sequence (DNA): TGTGCCAGCAGCCGAGGGACTAGCGGGAGAGAAAAAGCTCTAGATGAGCAGTTCTTC.

The chain has TRBV11-2 and TRBJ2-1; D unresolved. V shed 6 bases and J shed 9 bases, with 15 bases lying between them. The CDR3 spans 13 residues. Per the germline V gene, CDR1 is SGHAT and CDR2 is FQNNGV. CDR3 region: CASRLRLGGEQFF. In DNA form, the CDR3 reads TGTGCCAGCAGGCTCAGGTTGGGTGGTGAGCAGTTCTTC.

The table lists this clonotype with a few counts. V and J are TRBV10-3 and TRBJ2-1, with 9 positions matching TRBD2. The CDR3 runs 15 residues. The junction had 8 bases not matched to a gene; V was cut back by 7 bases and J by 4 bases. Germline V gene lookup returns CDR1 ENHRY and CDR2 SYGVKD. The DNA for the CDR3 is TGTGCCATCACGGCTAGCGGGATGGGATACAATGAGCAGTTCTTC. Its protein is CAITASGMGYNEQFF.

This clonotype was counted ten times or more. This chain uses TRBV4-2 with TRBJ2-5; 11 bases agree with TRBD1. The CDR3 totals 16 residues. The germline CDR1 and CDR2 sequences are LGHNA and YNFKEQ. J lost 3 bases, V lost 4 bases, and 7 bases had no gene match. CDR3 region: CASSLGQGAQEETQYF. In DNA, the CDR3 is TGTGCCAGCAGCCTAGGACAGGGGGCGCAGGAAGAGACCCAGTACTTC.

This clonotype was seen a single time. This may arise from a read error, as a much more abundant clone is one base away. The J gene is TRBJ1-2, the V gene TRBV6-2 or TRBV6-3; 8 bases align to TRBD1. Trimming at V came to 11 bases and at J to 0 bases, leaving 8 bases not matched to a gene. Germline lookup yields CDR1 MNHEY and CDR2 SVGEGT. There are 14 residues in the CDR3. The DNA of the CDR3 is TGTGCCGGCAACCACAGGGGGTCTAACTATGGCTACACCTTC. The encoded protein is CAGNHRGSNYGYTF.

About this clonotype: A much larger clonotype is one base distant, so this may be a read error. The chain combines TRBV29-1 with TRBJ1-2, with D uncertain. CDR3 length equals 13 residues. CDR1 is SQVTM, CDR2 ANQGSEA, per germline. CDR3 bases: TGCAGCGTCGTGACCGGCAACGGCTATGGCTACATCTTC. Its protein is CSVVTGNGYGYIF.

About this clonotype itself: A much bigger clone sits one base away, suggesting this may be a read error. J is TRBJ1-1 and V is TRBV12-3 or TRBV12-4; D unclear. Trimming stripped 6 bases from V and 4 bases from J, with 12 bases between. The length of the CDR3 is 13 residues. The CDR3 is CASSLRSVTEAFF. Written as DNA, the CDR3 is TGTGCCAGCAGCCTACGTAGCGTCACTGAAGCTTTCTTT.

DNA for the CDR3: TGCGCCAGCAGCCCTCTTAGTCACAGGGGGAACTACGAGCAGTACTTC. Translated, it gives CASSPLSHRGNYEQYF. This rearrangement joins TRBV5-1 to TRBJ2-7; TRBD1 agrees at 8 bases. Per the germline V gene, CDR1 is SGHRS and CDR2 is YFSETQ. J lost 3 bases, V lost 4 bases, and 12 bases had no gene match. The CDR3 has 16 amino acids.

The chain carries TRBV14 and TRBJ2-3; D unresolved. This CDR3 has 15 residues. Looked up from germline, CDR1 is SGHDN and CDR2 is FVKESK. The ends were cut back, 4 bases at V and 2 bases at J, with 13 bases in the middle. CDR3 in amino acids: CASSRVSILTDTQYF. CDR3 coding DNA: TGTGCCAGCAGCCGAGTATCTATTCTCACAGATACGCAGTATTTT.

To note about this clonotype: With a much larger clone just one base away, this may be a read error. This chain connects TRBV11-2 to TRBJ2-5; D is ambiguous. The CDR3 runs to 14 residues. CDR1 is SGHAT and CDR2 is FQNNGV in the germline V gene. Trimming shortened V by 1 base and J by 5 bases, and 11 bases separated the two germline ends. The CDR3 nucleotides are TGTGCCAGCAGCTTAGTCCCGAAGGAGGAGACCCAGTACTTC. Translated: CASSLVPKEETQYF.

V gene TRBV7-9 combines with J gene TRBJ1-1; 7 bases map to TRBD1. Germline CDR1 and CDR2: SEHNR and FQNEAQ (reference sequence). The CDR3 length is 14 residues. J lost 5 bases, V lost 7 bases, and 10 bases had no gene match. The CDR3 reads CASISRTGRTEAFF. CDR3 sequence (DNA): TGTGCCAGCATCTCTCGGACAGGTAGGACTGAAGCTTTCTTT.

Note on this clonotype: Given a much more abundant clone one base away, this may be a read error. Since the CDR3 does not end with the conserved phenylalanine or tryptophan, this likely comes from a read error. The chain recombines TRBV6-1 with TRBJ1-2, with 9 nucleotides matching TRBD1. Per germline, CDR1 MNHNS and CDR2 SASEGT. This CDR3 is built from 15 residues. The V and J ends lost 1 base and 6 bases, in that order; junction bases with no gene match: 6. The CDR3 region is CASSEGRGTGHGYTI. The CDR3 region has the DNA TGTGCCAGCAGTGAAGGCCGCGGGACAGGGCATGGCTACACCATC.

As regards this clonotype: Germline is not matched at one junction end, which may reflect a read error. The genes are TRBV4-3 and TRBJ2-7; TRBD2 might be the D (6 bases). This CDR3 contains 15 residues. Germline assignment: CDR1 LGHNA and CDR2 YSLEER. CDR3 sequence (DNA): TGTGCCAGCAGCCAAGATGGGGCCGAGGGCGGGAAGCAGTACTTC. Protein sequence: CASSQDGAEGGKQYF.

About this clonotype itself: The junction differs from germline at one of its ends, possibly a read error. The rearrangement joins TRBV5-1 to TRBJ1-6, with unresolved D. This CDR3 has 15 residues. The germline CDR1 and CDR2 sequences are SGHRS and YFSETQ. CDR3 nucleotide sequence: TGCGCCAGCAGCCCGAGGACTCCCTACAATTCACCCCTCCACTTT. Amino acids: CASSPRTPYNSPLHF.

Regarding this clonotype: A read error may account for a junction end that differs from germline. This chain joins TRBV6-6 and TRBJ2-1, with TRBD1 matching 10 bases. Germline CDR1 and CDR2: MNHNY and SVGAGI (reference sequence). The CDR3 extends over 16 amino acids. The CDR3: CASSFDLGTGAYEQVF. CDR3 nucleotide sequence: TGTGCCAGTAGTTTCGACCTCGGGACAGGGGCTTATGAGCAGGTCTTC.

This clonotype was recorded a few times. V and J are TRBV4-1 and TRBJ2-7; TRBD2 matches 7 bases. With 3 bases clipped from V and 2 bases from J, the junction kept 4 bases outside the gene matches. This CDR3 contains 14 residues. CDR1 is MGHRA and CDR2 is YSYEKL in the germline V gene. The CDR3 DNA reads as TGCGCCAGCAGCCAGACGGGAGGAACCTACGAGCAGTACTTC. Amino acid sequence: CASSQTGGTYEQYF.

This clonotype was counted a single time. This is likely a read error, given that the CDR3 carries no conserved phenylalanine or tryptophan at its end. This chain links TRBV11-2 with TRBJ2-3; TRBD2 agrees at 12 bases. Germline V gives CDR1 SGHAT, CDR2 FQNNGV. The CDR3 consists of 16 residues. CDR3 sequence: CTCSLDGTSGTDTQYY. CDR3 bases: TGTACCTGCAGCTTAGACGGGACTAGCGGGACAGATACGCAGTATTAT.

On this clonotype itself: This may be a read error: a much more frequent sequence differs by one nucleotide. V gene TRBV12-3 or TRBV12-4 combines with J gene TRBJ2-3; D remains ambiguous. The CDR3 spans 13 residues. CDR3 nucleotide sequence: TGTGCCAGCAGTTTGCACGGCACAGATACGCGGTATTTT. This sequence encodes CASSLHGTDTRYF.

DNA of the CDR3: TGTGCCAGCAGCTTGCTGGGGTACACTGAAGCTTTCTTT. Its translation: CASSLLGYTEAFF. The chain employs TRBV5-4 and TRBJ1-1, with D uncertain. CDR3 length: 13 residues. The V and J ends lost 1 base and 3 bases respectively, with 7 bases between them. The germline V gene has CDR1 SGHNT and CDR2 YYREEE (reference sequence).

Remarks on this clonotype: This is likely a read error, given that the CDR3 carries no conserved phenylalanine or tryptophan at its end. The rearrangement uses TRBV11-2 and TRBJ1-3; the D gene is possibly TRBD1 (6 bases). There are 16 residues in the CDR3. The germline V and J ends were trimmed by 5 bases and 0 bases, with 14 bases remaining between them. CDR1 SGHAT and CDR2 FQNNGV come from the germline V gene. The CDR3 here is CASSLMDSLSGNTIYH. The CDR3, as DNA: TGTGCCAGCAGCCTTATGGACAGTCTCTCTGGAAACACCATATATCAT.

As to this clonotype: This CDR3 fails to terminate in the conserved phenylalanine or tryptophan, so it likely reflects a read error. The CDR3 DNA follows: TGCAGCGCGACTAGGACAGGAAGCTACGAGCAGTACTTG. It translates to CSATRTGSYEQYL. The chain combines TRBV29-1 with TRBJ2-7; tentatively, D is TRBD1 (7 bases). CDR3 length equals 13 residues. Deletions cut 7 bases from V and 3 bases from J, with 16 bases between. Germline loops: CDR1 SQVTM, CDR2 ANQGSEA.